This is a list of T cell receptor beta chains from one sample in a study of blood T cells in healthy people across ages. MiXCR, applied by TCRdb to the 5' RACE reads, yields one record per CDR3 protein. Of some 640,000 distinct CDR3 sequences in the sample, roughly 50% were seen once. The sequenced material came from blood. These TCRs come from a woman aged 55-70 years in good health. CDR3s include the opening cysteine and the closing phenylalanine or tryptophan. The D gene is left open where the match is weak. Part of the rows lack a size; the others show once, few, many or a class for expanded clones.

j_call: TRBJ2-7
cdr3_length: 14
v_call: TRBV20-1
d_call: NA
clone_size: few
cdr3_nt: TGCAGTGCCCCGAGGGGGGGGCTGACCTACGAGCAGTACTTC
cdr3_aa: CSAPRGGLTYEQYF

j_call: TRBJ1-5
cdr3_length: 14
v_call: TRBV5-6
d_call: NA
clone_size: NA
cdr3_nt: TGTGCCAGCAGCGGGGAGAGGACGGGTCAGCCCCAGCATTTT
cdr3_aa: CASSGERTGQPQHF

j_call: TRBJ2-7
cdr3_length: 15
v_call: TRBV2
d_call: NA
clone_size: NA
cdr3_nt: TGTGCCAGCAGTGTAAAGCGGGCAGGCTCCTACGAGCAGTACTTC
cdr3_aa: CASSVKRAGSYEQYF

j_call: TRBJ2-3
cdr3_length: 12
v_call: TRBV7-2
d_call: NA
clone_size: NA
cdr3_nt: TGTGCCAGCAGCTCCTCGGTGGATACGCAGTATTTT
cdr3_aa: CASSSSVDTQYF

j_call: TRBJ2-7
cdr3_length: 14
v_call: TRBV28
d_call: NA
clone_size: few
cdr3_nt: TGTGCCAGCGGCCTAGGACAGACGAACTACGAGCAGTACTTC
cdr3_aa: CASGLGQTNYEQYF

j_call: TRBJ1-5
cdr3_length: 14
v_call: TRBV7-2
d_call: TRBD1
clone_size: NA
cdr3_nt: TGTGCCAGCAGCCGACGACAGGGCCTCCGGGTCCAGCATTTT
cdr3_aa: CASSRRQGLRVQHF

j_call: TRBJ2-1
cdr3_length: 14
v_call: TRBV29-1
d_call: NA
clone_size: NA
cdr3_nt: TGCAGCGCGCAGACAAATGGGGCGTACAATGAGCAGTTCTTC
cdr3_aa: CSAQTNGAYNEQFF

j_call: TRBJ2-7
cdr3_length: 13
v_call: TRBV14
d_call: NA
clone_size: NA
cdr3_nt: TGTGCCAGCAGCACCTCCCTCGGTAACGAGCAGTACTTC
cdr3_aa: CASSTSLGNEQYF

j_call: TRBJ1-6
cdr3_length: 15
v_call: TRBV4-2
d_call: NA
clone_size: NA
cdr3_nt: TGTGCCAGCAGCCAATCGGCGGACCTTAATTCACCCCTCCACTTT
cdr3_aa: CASSQSADLNSPLHF

j_call: TRBJ2-4
cdr3_length: 19
v_call: TRBV15
d_call: TRBD1
clone_size: few
cdr3_nt: TGTGCCACCAGCAGAGAATTAAAGGGACAGGGTTGGACCAAAAACATTCAGTACTTC
cdr3_aa: CATSRELKGQGWTKNIQYF

j_call: TRBJ2-7
cdr3_length: 17
v_call: TRBV20-1
d_call: TRBD2
clone_size: NA
cdr3_nt: TGCAGTGCGAAGACGGGACTAGCGGGAGGGCTAAGGAACGAGCAGTACTTC
cdr3_aa: CSAKTGLAGGLRNEQYF

j_call: TRBJ2-1
cdr3_length: 12
v_call: TRBV7-9
d_call: NA
clone_size: NA
cdr3_nt: TGTGCCAGCAGCTTGGGCTATGATGAGCAGTTCTTC
cdr3_aa: CASSLGYDEQFF

j_call: TRBJ2-3
cdr3_length: 15
v_call: TRBV24-1
d_call: TRBD2
clone_size: few
cdr3_nt: TGTGCCACCTCCGGGACTAGCGGGAGATCAGATACGCAGTATTTT
cdr3_aa: CATSGTSGRSDTQYF

j_call: TRBJ1-1
cdr3_length: 13
v_call: TRBV29-1
d_call: TRBD1
clone_size: NA
cdr3_nt: TGCAGCGGGGGGACAGGGAGGTTCACTGAAGCTTTCTTT
cdr3_aa: CSGGTGRFTEAFF

j_call: TRBJ2-7
cdr3_length: 14
v_call: TRBV6-2/TRBV6-3
d_call: NA
clone_size: NA
cdr3_nt: TGTGCCAGCAGGAGCCGGGACACTGCCTACGAGCAGTACTTC
cdr3_aa: CASRSRDTAYEQYF

j_call: TRBJ2-7
cdr3_length: 16
v_call: TRBV20-1
d_call: TRBD2
clone_size: NA
cdr3_nt: TGCAGTGCTATCCAGATGCGAGTGGCGGGAGTTTTCGAGCAGTACTTC
cdr3_aa: CSAIQMRVAGVFEQYF

j_call: TRBJ2-6
cdr3_length: 14
v_call: TRBV7-2
d_call: NA
clone_size: NA
cdr3_nt: TGTGCCAGCAGCTTAGATGTCCAGGCTGGCTTTCTGACTTTC
cdr3_aa: CASSLDVQAGFLTF

j_call: TRBJ1-1
cdr3_length: 15
v_call: TRBV14
d_call: NA
clone_size: NA
cdr3_nt: TGTGCCAGCAGCCACCTCTTTGACAAGAACACTGAAGCTTTCTTT
cdr3_aa: CASSHLFDKNTEAFF

j_call: TRBJ2-1
cdr3_length: 15
v_call: TRBV7-8
d_call: TRBD2
clone_size: NA
cdr3_nt: TGTGCCAGCAGCTCCGACGGACTAGCGGACAATGAGCAGTTCTTC
cdr3_aa: CASSSDGLADNEQFF

j_call: TRBJ2-5
cdr3_length: 15
v_call: TRBV7-2
d_call: TRBD2
clone_size: few
cdr3_nt: TGTGCCAGCAGCCCCCGGACTAGCACCCCAGAGACCCAGTACTTC
cdr3_aa: CASSPRTSTPETQYF

j_call: TRBJ1-2
cdr3_length: 15
v_call: TRBV15
d_call: NA
clone_size: NA
cdr3_nt: TGTGCCACCAGCAGAGATCCCGGGGCCTACTATGGCTACACCTTC
cdr3_aa: CATSRDPGAYYGYTF

j_call: TRBJ2-1
cdr3_length: 14
v_call: TRBV20-1
d_call: TRBD2
clone_size: NA
cdr3_nt: TGCAGTGCTACAGGTAGCGGGAGATCGGATGAGCAGTTCTTC
cdr3_aa: CSATGSGRSDEQFF

j_call: TRBJ2-7
cdr3_length: 13
v_call: TRBV12-5
d_call: NA
clone_size: once
cdr3_nt: TGTGCTAGTGGTAGGAGGGGATACAATGAGCAGTACTTC
cdr3_aa: CASGRRGYNEQYF

j_call: TRBJ1-2
cdr3_length: 15
v_call: TRBV7-3
d_call: TRBD1
clone_size: NA
cdr3_nt: TGTGCCAGCAGCTTATATAGTGGGGACAGGGATGGCTACACCTTC
cdr3_aa: CASSLYSGDRDGYTF

j_call: TRBJ2-4
cdr3_length: 14
v_call: TRBV29-1
d_call: NA
clone_size: few
cdr3_nt: TGCAGCGTTGTGGTCGACACTTCGTCCTGGGGGCAGTACTTC
cdr3_aa: CSVVVDTSSWGQYF

j_call: TRBJ2-3
cdr3_length: 17
v_call: TRBV18
d_call: NA
clone_size: NA
cdr3_nt: TGTGCCAGCTCACCAGAAAGAGGATCTGGGAGGACAGATACGCAGTATTTT
cdr3_aa: CASSPERGSGRTDTQYF

j_call: TRBJ2-7
cdr3_length: 15
v_call: TRBV29-1
d_call: TRBD2
clone_size: few
cdr3_nt: TGCAGCGTTGCGGGACTAGCGGGATCCTACAATGAGCAGTACTTC
cdr3_aa: CSVAGLAGSYNEQYF

j_call: TRBJ2-7
cdr3_length: 15
v_call: TRBV4-2
d_call: NA
clone_size: NA
cdr3_nt: TGTGCCAGCAGCCAAGTGGAACAGGGAATCTACGAGCAGTACTTC
cdr3_aa: CASSQVEQGIYEQYF

j_call: TRBJ1-1
cdr3_length: 13
v_call: TRBV6-5
d_call: NA
clone_size: NA
cdr3_nt: TGTGCCAGCAGTGACGTGATAAACACTGAAGCTTTCTTT
cdr3_aa: CASSDVINTEAFF

j_call: TRBJ2-2
cdr3_length: 15
v_call: TRBV7-6
d_call: TRBD1
clone_size: NA
cdr3_nt: TGTGCCAGCAGCCCTACGGGACAGGGTACCGGGGAGCTGTTTTTT
cdr3_aa: CASSPTGQGTGELFF

j_call: TRBJ1-2
cdr3_length: 16
v_call: TRBV7-2
d_call: NA
clone_size: few
cdr3_nt: TGTGCCAGCAGCCGGGGGGGGGCGACCTCCCACTATGGCTACACCTTC
cdr3_aa: CASSRGGATSHYGYTF

j_call: TRBJ2-7
cdr3_length: 13
v_call: TRBV7-3
d_call: NA
clone_size: few
cdr3_nt: TGTGCCAGCAGCAACGGCAAAACCTACGAGCAGTACTTC
cdr3_aa: CASSNGKTYEQYF

j_call: TRBJ2-1
cdr3_length: 14
v_call: TRBV5-1
d_call: TRBD2
clone_size: NA
cdr3_nt: TGCGCCAGCAGCTTGACTAGCGGGAGCAATGTGCAGTTCTTC
cdr3_aa: CASSLTSGSNVQFF

j_call: TRBJ2-1
cdr3_length: 14
v_call: TRBV20-1
d_call: TRBD2
clone_size: NA
cdr3_nt: TGCAGTGCCACCAGCGGGAGCCTGCTCAATGAGCAGTTCTTC
cdr3_aa: CSATSGSLLNEQFF

j_call: TRBJ2-7
cdr3_length: 14
v_call: TRBV3-1
d_call: NA
clone_size: NA
cdr3_nt: TGTGCCAGCAGCCAACGATTGCTAGGCTACGAGCAGTACTTC
cdr3_aa: CASSQRLLGYEQYF

j_call: TRBJ1-6
cdr3_length: 18
v_call: TRBV5-1
d_call: NA
clone_size: NA
cdr3_nt: TGCGCCAGCAGCTTGGACCGGGCCCATAGCGGTGTAGATTCACCCCTCCACTTT
cdr3_aa: CASSLDRAHSGVDSPLHF

j_call: TRBJ2-3
cdr3_length: 16
v_call: TRBV7-3
d_call: NA
clone_size: NA
cdr3_nt: TGTGCCAGCAGCTTGACAGAGCGCTGGGGGGAAGCTACGCAGTATTTT
cdr3_aa: CASSLTERWGEATQYF

j_call: TRBJ2-7
cdr3_length: 13
v_call: TRBV20-1
d_call: TRBD2
clone_size: NA
cdr3_nt: TGCAGTGCGAGAGGACTAGCGGATGCCGAGCAGTACTTC
cdr3_aa: CSARGLADAEQYF

j_call: TRBJ2-5
cdr3_length: 13
v_call: TRBV28
d_call: NA
clone_size: few
cdr3_nt: TGTGCCAGCAGTTTACCCTTTCCAGAGACCCAGTACTTC
cdr3_aa: CASSLPFPETQYF

j_call: TRBJ1-4
cdr3_length: 14
v_call: TRBV7-2
d_call: NA
clone_size: NA
cdr3_nt: TGTGCCAGCAGCTCCAGAGGGCCAAATGAAAAACTGTTTTTT
cdr3_aa: CASSSRGPNEKLFF

j_call: TRBJ1-2
cdr3_length: 16
v_call: TRBV5-1
d_call: NA
clone_size: NA
cdr3_nt: TGCGCCAGCAGCTTGGGGGTCAGGGGCCTTAACTATGGCTACACCTTC
cdr3_aa: CASSLGVRGLNYGYTF

j_call: TRBJ2-7
cdr3_length: 13
v_call: TRBV18
d_call: NA
clone_size: few
cdr3_nt: TGTGCCAGCTCCCCGAGTCGAGGAAACGAGCAGTACTTC
cdr3_aa: CASSPSRGNEQYF

j_call: TRBJ1-2
cdr3_length: 16
v_call: TRBV28
d_call: NA
clone_size: NA
cdr3_nt: TGTGCCAGCAGTCTACTCCCGGGACTCTCTAACTATGGCTACACCTTC
cdr3_aa: CASSLLPGLSNYGYTF

j_call: TRBJ2-7
cdr3_length: 16
v_call: TRBV29-1
d_call: NA
clone_size: NA
cdr3_nt: TGCAGCGCCCACGGAGGGGTCCTCGGGGCCGCTTACGAGCAGTACTTC
cdr3_aa: CSAHGGVLGAAYEQYF

j_call: TRBJ2-2
cdr3_length: 14
v_call: TRBV20-1
d_call: TRBD2
clone_size: NA
cdr3_nt: TGCAGTGCTAAAACTAGCGGGAGGACCGGGGAGCTGTTTTTT
cdr3_aa: CSAKTSGRTGELFF

j_call: TRBJ2-4
cdr3_length: 14
v_call: TRBV15
d_call: NA
clone_size: NA
cdr3_nt: TGTGCCACCAGCAGTGGGGCGGCTCGGAACATTCAGTACTTC
cdr3_aa: CATSSGAARNIQYF

j_call: TRBJ1-2
cdr3_length: 14
v_call: TRBV4-2
d_call: TRBD1
clone_size: few
cdr3_nt: TGTGCCAGCAGCCTATCTGGGACAGTGGTCGGCTACACCTTC
cdr3_aa: CASSLSGTVVGYTF

j_call: TRBJ2-3
cdr3_length: 16
v_call: TRBV10-3
d_call: TRBD2
clone_size: NA
cdr3_nt: TGTGCCATCACTCTGACTAGCGGGACTAGCACAGATACGCAGTATTTT
cdr3_aa: CAITLTSGTSTDTQYF

j_call: TRBJ1-5
cdr3_length: 15
v_call: TRBV28
d_call: TRBD1
clone_size: NA
cdr3_nt: TGTGCCAGCAGTGCCATCGGACAGGGGGTTCAGCCCCAGCATTTT
cdr3_aa: CASSAIGQGVQPQHF

j_call: TRBJ2-5
cdr3_length: 16
v_call: TRBV7-2
d_call: NA
clone_size: many
cdr3_nt: TGTGCCAGCAGCCTTCTTCCCCGACAGGTCCAAGAGACCCAGTACTTC
cdr3_aa: CASSLLPRQVQETQYF

j_call: TRBJ1-1
cdr3_length: 14
v_call: TRBV3-1
d_call: TRBD1
clone_size: NA
cdr3_nt: TGTGCCAGCAGCCAAACAGGGGCTGGCACTGAAGCTTTCTTT
cdr3_aa: CASSQTGAGTEAFF

j_call: TRBJ2-7
cdr3_length: 15
v_call: TRBV4-1
d_call: TRBD2
clone_size: NA
cdr3_nt: TGCGCCAGCAGCAGACTAGCCGATAGCTCCTACGAGCAGTACTTC
cdr3_aa: CASSRLADSSYEQYF

j_call: TRBJ2-7
cdr3_length: 13
v_call: TRBV7-2
d_call: NA
clone_size: NA
cdr3_nt: TGTGCCAGCAGCCCCAAGGTCTCCTACGAGCAGTACTTC
cdr3_aa: CASSPKVSYEQYF

j_call: TRBJ2-7
cdr3_length: 18
v_call: TRBV9
d_call: TRBD2
clone_size: once
cdr3_nt: TGTGCCAGCAGCCTTAGCTCGTGGGGAGCGGGGGAATCCTACGAGCAGTACTTC
cdr3_aa: CASSLSSWGAGESYEQYF

j_call: TRBJ2-1
cdr3_length: 11
v_call: TRBV20-1
d_call: TRBD1
clone_size: NA
cdr3_nt: TGCGTGCCGGGACAGGAAGGTGAGCAGTTCTTC
cdr3_aa: CVPGQEGEQFF

j_call: TRBJ2-1
cdr3_length: 15
v_call: TRBV9
d_call: TRBD2
clone_size: NA
cdr3_nt: TGTGCCAGCAGCGTAAATAGCGGGAGGGGTGATGAGCAGTTCTTC
cdr3_aa: CASSVNSGRGDEQFF

j_call: TRBJ2-1
cdr3_length: 15
v_call: TRBV6-2/TRBV6-3
d_call: NA
clone_size: NA
cdr3_nt: TGTGCCAGCAGTAACGGCGGCCCCGTAACAACTGAGCAGTTCTTC
cdr3_aa: CASSNGGPVTTEQFF

j_call: TRBJ2-1
cdr3_length: 14
v_call: TRBV7-2
d_call: TRBD2
clone_size: NA
cdr3_nt: TGTGCCAGCAGCTTAGGACTAGCCATCTACGAGCAGTTCTTC
cdr3_aa: CASSLGLAIYEQFF

j_call: TRBJ2-2
cdr3_length: 15
v_call: TRBV11-2
d_call: NA
clone_size: few
cdr3_nt: TGTGCCAGCAGCTTAGGGCTAGCCAACACCGGGGAGCTGTTTTTT
cdr3_aa: CASSLGLANTGELFF